This TCR beta chain was identified in a study of cytomegalovirus exposure and HLA in healthy donors. Overall study results and limits: The CMV antigen specificity of three CMV-associated chains was confirmed through in vitro analysis. 16,951 TCR beta sequences were associated with HLA alleles at 0.05 false discovery rate in a later analysis.

For this clone: Its antigen is still unknown.

It was with 60 Vbeta and 13 Jbeta primers that the PCR ran. Clones were read by immunoSEQ multiplex PCR, and TCRdb kept only the in-frame ones, dropping some. Here the sample table reports 50,000 to 70,000 clones. V lost 7 bases to trimming and J lost 1 base, with 9 bases between them. The length of the CDR3 is 13 residues. Per the germline V gene, CDR1 is LGHNT and CDR2 is FRNRAP. The material sequenced was PBMCs. The chain has TRBV12-5 and TRBJ2-3; D uncertain. The clonotype was recovered from a man in his forties or fifties in good health and CMV-seropositive. The DNA of the CDR3 is TGTGCTAGTGCCCGCTCGGGCACAGATACGCAGTATTTT. This encodes CASARSGTDTQYF.